These T cell receptor beta chains were read from a single sample in a study of OX40 agonist ivuxolimab in advanced cancers. Generated by immunoSEQ multiplex PCR, the TCRdb table keeps only in-frame clones and is missing some. The table has around 25,000 clones, more than 75% seen once; the top ten hold approximately 15%. The sample in question was CD4+ or CD8+ T cells sorted from blood, obtained in a trial of the OX40 agonist ivuxolimab. These receptors came from an adult with an advanced solid tumor such as melanoma, head and neck, liver or kidney cancer. Both conserved end residues are part of each CDR3. Fields, in order: J gene, clone size, V gene, D gene, CDR3 protein, CDR3 DNA. A D gene is named only where the DNA matches it firmly. Rows give clone size only sometimes, using once, few, many, or a class for an expanded clone.

J gene: TRBJ2-7; clone size: .; V gene: TRBV6-5; D gene: .; CDR3 protein: CASSDSYEQYF; CDR3 DNA: TGTGCCAGCAGCGACAGCTACGAGCAGTACTTC
J gene: TRBJ1-1; clone size: few; V gene: TRBV5-6; D gene: .; CDR3 protein: CASSNQVWNTEAFF; CDR3 DNA: TGTGCCAGCAGCAATCAGGTGTGGAACACTGAAGCTTTCTTT
J gene: TRBJ2-2; clone size: .; V gene: TRBV27; D gene: .; CDR3 protein: CASSTQGDPGELFF; CDR3 DNA: TGTGCCAGCAGTACACAGGGTGATCCCGGGGAGCTGTTTTTT
J gene: TRBJ1-1; clone size: .; V gene: TRBV4-1; D gene: .; CDR3 protein: CASSQAVENTEAFF; CDR3 DNA: TGCGCCAGCAGCCAAGCAGTCGAGAACACTGAAGCTTTCTTT
J gene: TRBJ1-1; clone size: .; V gene: TRBV5-4; D gene: TRBD1; CDR3 protein: CASRFQGGNTEAFF; CDR3 DNA: TGTGCCAGCAGGTTTCAGGGGGGGAACACTGAAGCTTTCTTT
J gene: TRBJ2-1; clone size: .; V gene: TRBV29-1; D gene: TRBD1; CDR3 protein: CSVDGTGVNEQFF; CDR3 DNA: TGCAGCGTTGATGGGACAGGGGTTAATGAGCAGTTCTTC
J gene: TRBJ2-7; clone size: .; V gene: TRBV25-1; D gene: .; CDR3 protein: CASSGVYEQYF; CDR3 DNA: TGTGCCAGCAGTGGAGTCTACGAGCAGTACTTC
J gene: TRBJ2-5; clone size: once; V gene: TRBV13; D gene: .; CDR3 protein: CASSPRLGRDLQETQYF; CDR3 DNA: TGTGCCAGCAGCCCCCGATTGGGCAGGGATCTACAAGAGACCCAGTACTTC
J gene: TRBJ1-3; clone size: .; V gene: TRBV10-3; D gene: .; CDR3 protein: CAISEFKAGEVNTIYF; CDR3 DNA: TGTGCCATCAGTGAGTTTAAGGCAGGGGAAGTAAACACCATATATTTT
J gene: TRBJ2-1; clone size: .; V gene: TRBV5-6; D gene: .; CDR3 protein: CASSYGNGEQFF; CDR3 DNA: TGTGCCAGCAGCTACGGGAACGGGGAGCAGTTCTTC
J gene: TRBJ2-7; clone size: .; V gene: TRBV9; D gene: .; CDR3 protein: CASSVDTGLGGHEQYF; CDR3 DNA: TGTGCCAGCAGCGTAGATACCGGTTTAGGGGGACACGAGCAGTACTTC
J gene: TRBJ1-2; clone size: .; V gene: TRBV15; D gene: .; CDR3 protein: CVTSPPQGGGYTF; CDR3 DNA: TGTGTCACCAGCCCCCCGCAGGGCGGTGGCTACACCTTC
J gene: TRBJ2-7; clone size: medium-sized; V gene: TRBV6-5; D gene: .; CDR3 protein: CASQEDYEQYF; CDR3 DNA: TGTGCCAGTCAGGAGGACTACGAGCAGTACTTC
J gene: TRBJ1-4; clone size: .; V gene: TRBV9; D gene: .; CDR3 protein: CASSGGGKGGLFREKLFF; CDR3 DNA: TGTGCCAGCAGCGGAGGAGGAAAAGGGGGTTTGTTCCGGGAAAAACTGTTTTTT
J gene: TRBJ2-5; clone size: once; V gene: TRBV7-8; D gene: TRBD1; CDR3 protein: CASSSSDRGPETQYF; CDR3 DNA: TGTGCCAGCAGCTCTTCCGACAGGGGGCCAGAGACCCAGTACTTC
J gene: TRBJ2-7; clone size: once; V gene: TRBV2; D gene: TRBD2; CDR3 protein: CASRGGWYEQYF; CDR3 DNA: TGTGCCAGCCGGGGGGGCTGGTACGAGCAGTACTTC
J gene: TRBJ2-2; clone size: once; V gene: TRBV4-3; D gene: .; CDR3 protein: CASSQVRTANTGELFF; CDR3 DNA: TGCGCCAGCAGCCAAGTTAGGACGGCGAACACCGGGGAGCTGTTTTTT
J gene: TRBJ2-7; clone size: .; V gene: TRBV5-1; D gene: .; CDR3 protein: CASSLAVSSYEQYF; CDR3 DNA: TGCGCCAGCAGCTTGGCAGTATCCTCCTACGAGCAGTACTTC
J gene: TRBJ2-7; clone size: .; V gene: TRBV5-1; D gene: .; CDR3 protein: CASSWSPTRSSYEQYF; CDR3 DNA: TGCGCCAGCAGCTGGAGCCCTACGCGGAGCTCCTACGAGCAGTACTTC
J gene: TRBJ1-1; clone size: .; V gene: TRBV2; D gene: TRBD1; CDR3 protein: CASRLGTGPTEAFF; CDR3 DNA: TGTGCCAGCAGGCTCGGGACAGGGCCCACTGAAGCTTTCTTT
J gene: TRBJ2-7; clone size: .; V gene: TRBV6-6; D gene: .; CDR3 protein: CASRGRTSYEQYF; CDR3 DNA: TGTGCCAGCAGGGGACGGACCTCCTACGAGCAGTACTTC
J gene: TRBJ1-1; clone size: .; V gene: TRBV11-2; D gene: .; CDR3 protein: CASSSLTWNTEAFF; CDR3 DNA: TGTGCCAGCAGCTCCCTGACTTGGAACACTGAAGCTTTCTTT
J gene: TRBJ2-1; clone size: once; V gene: TRBV7-9; D gene: .; CDR3 protein: CASSLSFLYNEQFF; CDR3 DNA: TGTGCCAGCAGCTTAAGTTTCTTATACAATGAGCAGTTCTTC
J gene: TRBJ1-4; clone size: .; V gene: TRBV4-1; D gene: .; CDR3 protein: CASSREIASSKLFF; CDR3 DNA: TGCGCCAGCAGCCGAGAGATAGCGTCCTCAAAACTGTTTTTT
J gene: TRBJ2-3; clone size: .; V gene: TRBV2; D gene: TRBD2; CDR3 protein: CASSEDPSGGALDTQYF; CDR3 DNA: TGTGCCAGCAGTGAAGACCCTAGCGGGGGGGCCTTGGATACGCAGTATTTT
J gene: TRBJ1-3; clone size: .; V gene: TRBV9; D gene: TRBD1; CDR3 protein: CASSAGTGFGNTIYF; CDR3 DNA: TGTGCCAGCAGCGCCGGGACAGGTTTCGGAAACACCATATATTTT
J gene: TRBJ1-1; clone size: medium-sized; V gene: TRBV6-5; D gene: TRBD1; CDR3 protein: CASQGQGLTEAFF; CDR3 DNA: TGTGCCAGCCAGGGACAGGGTTTAACTGAAGCTTTCTTT
J gene: TRBJ2-2; clone size: .; V gene: TRBV7-6; D gene: .; CDR3 protein: CASSPLGFGGGELFF; CDR3 DNA: TGTGCCAGCAGCCCACTGGGCTTCGGGGGCGGGGAGCTGTTTTTT
J gene: TRBJ2-7; clone size: .; V gene: TRBV27; D gene: .; CDR3 protein: CASSLAGGEQYF; CDR3 DNA: TGTGCCAGCAGTTTAGCAGGAGGCGAGCAGTACTTC
J gene: TRBJ2-7; clone size: .; V gene: TRBV9; D gene: TRBD2; CDR3 protein: CASNPGASGGHEQYF; CDR3 DNA: TGTGCCAGCAACCCAGGGGCTAGCGGGGGCCACGAGCAGTACTTC
J gene: TRBJ1-6; clone size: .; V gene: TRBV5-1; D gene: TRBD1; CDR3 protein: CASSPDPGQGNSPLHF; CDR3 DNA: TGCGCTAGCAGCCCCGACCCGGGACAGGGTAATTCACCCCTCCACTTT
J gene: TRBJ1-3; clone size: .; V gene: TRBV25-1; D gene: .; CDR3 protein: CASSEWAGDTIYF; CDR3 DNA: TGTGCCAGCAGTGAATGGGCGGGGGACACCATATATTTT
J gene: TRBJ1-2; clone size: .; V gene: TRBV7-9; D gene: .; CDR3 protein: CASSLHNQGSAYYGYTF; CDR3 DNA: TGTGCCAGCAGCTTACATAATCAGGGGTCAGCGTACTATGGCTACACCTTC
J gene: TRBJ2-7; clone size: .; V gene: TRBV29-1; D gene: .; CDR3 protein: CSVRDSYEQYF; CDR3 DNA: TGCAGCGTCAGGGACTCCTACGAGCAGTACTTC
J gene: TRBJ2-5; clone size: .; V gene: TRBV13; D gene: .; CDR3 protein: CASSLRTLEQETQYF; CDR3 DNA: TGTGCCAGCAGCTTAAGGACGTTAGAGCAGGAGACCCAGTACTTC
J gene: TRBJ2-1; clone size: .; V gene: TRBV6-5; D gene: TRBD2; CDR3 protein: CASSSGTRGNEQFF; CDR3 DNA: TGTGCCAGCAGTTCCGGGACTAGAGGGAATGAGCAGTTCTTC
J gene: TRBJ1-2; clone size: .; V gene: TRBV14; D gene: TRBD1; CDR3 protein: CASSHLTGDGGYTF; CDR3 DNA: TGTGCCAGCAGCCATCTCACAGGGGATGGCGGCTACACCTTC
J gene: TRBJ1-2; clone size: .; V gene: TRBV6-6; D gene: .; CDR3 protein: CASSYSTGYGYTF; CDR3 DNA: TGTGCCAGCAGTTACTCGACGGGCTATGGCTACACCTTC
J gene: TRBJ2-1; clone size: .; V gene: TRBV19; D gene: .; CDR3 protein: CASSIVGSPLGIEQFF; CDR3 DNA: TGTGCCAGTAGTATAGTTGGTAGCCCCTTAGGAATTGAGCAGTTCTTC